Presented here are 24 T cell receptor beta chains from one specimen sequenced in a study of tumor and adjacent non-tumor tissue in lung cancer. Three rounds of nested PCR, following a modified ARM-PCR protocol, produced the TCRbeta library. TCRdb recomputed calls from the multiplex PCR reads with MiXCR, one row per CDR3 protein. Altogether approximately 77,000 distinct CDR3 sequences are present, around 80% being singletons, with the ten largest covering approximately 55%. RNA was extracted from bulk tissue without any cell sorting. More than 3 cm separated this lung sample from the edge of the tumor. The sequenced sample consisted of distant non-tumor lung tissue. These receptors all stem from a man in his sixties with non-small cell lung cancer.

To note about this clonotype: The CDR3 end shows no conserved phenylalanine or tryptophan, and so a read error is likely. The limits of the CDR3 on the DNA are not certain, so only TCRdb's listed CDR3 is given. The chain is built from TRBV6-2 or TRBV6-3 and TRBJ2-1; the tabulated D call, TRBD2, remains unverified against the DNA. The germline V gene encodes CDR1 MNHEY and CDR2 SVGEGT. The CDR3 has 16 residues if both end residues are counted. The CDR3 sequence: CASSSVTSGIDNEQIL.

About this clonotype itself: A much larger clone is a single base away; this may be a read error. The chain uses TRBV28 and TRBJ2-3, with D possibly matching TRBD2 (6 bases). Germline lookup yields CDR1 MDHEN and CDR2 SYDVKM. The CDR3 is 14 residues long. The CDR3 loop reads CASNNLGGSDRQYF. The CDR3 nucleotides read TGTGCCAGCAATAACTTGGGAGGATCAGATAGGCAGTATTTT.

In this sample, this clonotype turned up a few times. No conserved phenylalanine or tryptophan is present at the end of the CDR3, so a read error is the likely explanation. This chain connects TRBV6-5 to TRBJ2-5, with D uncertain. V was trimmed by 9 bases and J by 1 base, leaving 12 bases between them. There are 13 residues in the CDR3. Germline lookup yields CDR1 MNHEY and CDR2 SVGAGI. CDR3 in amino acids: CASRGLSQETQYL. The CDR3 bases are TGTGCCAGTCGTGGGCTCTCCCAAGAGACCCAGTACCTC.

As to this clonotype: Relative to the germline gene, one junction end is altered; a read error may explain this. The chain employs TRBV7-9 and TRBJ1-6; 9 nucleotides match TRBD1. Germline V lookup: CDR1 SEHNR, CDR2 FQNEAQ (reference sequence). CDR3 length: 14 amino acids. DNA for the CDR3: TGTGTCAGCATGGGGACAGGGAGGGGTTCACCCCTCCACTTT. Its translation: CVSMGTGRGSPLHF.

Remarks on this clonotype: A read error may produce the germline difference seen at one junction end. This chain joins TRBV11-3 and TRBJ1-4; 10 positions agree with TRBD1. The germline V gene encodes CDR1 SGHNT and CDR2 YENEEA. This CDR3 spans 17 amino acids. CDR3 sequence reads: CTSSPSGQGITNGKLFF. Here the CDR3 DNA reads TGTACCAGCAGCCCATCGGGACAGGGGATCACTAATGGAAAACTGTTTTTT.

As for this clonotype: It is likely a read error, because the conserved phenylalanine at the end of the CDR3 is missing. The rearrangement links TRBV29-1 to TRBJ2-4; maybe TRBD1 (7 bases). Germline lookup yields CDR1 SQVTM and CDR2 ANQGSEA. CDR3 length equals 18 residues. The CDR3 loop is CIVEHPEGGRGAKNIQYL. Written as DNA, the CDR3 is TGCATCGTTGAACACCCGGAGGGGGGCAGGGGGGCCAAAAACATACAGTACTTA.

Regarding this clonotype: Mismatch with germline at one junction end may stem from a read error. CDR3 nucleotide sequence: TGTGCCAGCAACTTGGTACCAGGGGGCGGGAACGAACAGTACTTC. Residues: CASNLVPGGGNEQYF. This chain uses TRBV5-6 with TRBJ2-7; 8 bases agree with TRBD1. CDR3 length equals 15 residues. The germline gives CDR1 SGHDT, CDR2 YYEEEE.

Only one count was recorded for this clonotype. The J gene is TRBJ2-5, the V gene TRBV4-2, with 10 bases aligning to TRBD2. In germline, CDR1 is LGHNA, CDR2 YNFKEQ. The CDR3 spans 17 residues. Germline trimming cut 5 bases from V and 1 base from J; bases unmatched to any gene: 10. For the CDR3, the DNA is TGTGCCAGCAGCAGGGACCCTAGCGGGAGTACCCAAGAGACCCAGTACTTC. This sequence encodes CASSRDPSGSTQETQYF.

This chain links TRBV11-2 with TRBJ1-4; 7 positions agree with TRBD1. Germline V gives CDR1 SGHAT, CDR2 FQNNGV. The CDR3 contains 13 residues. The V and J ends lost 0 bases and 17 bases, in that order; junction bases with no gene match: 9. The CDR3 protein is CASSLDIGGGFFF. CDR3 in DNA: TGTGCCAGCAGCTTAGATATAGGGGGCGGATTCTTTTTT.

The rearrangement uses TRBV11-2 and TRBJ1-1; D gene uncertain. Trimming took 2 bases from V and 5 from J, leaving 9 bases between them. The germline V gene encodes CDR1 SGHAT and CDR2 FQNNGV. This CDR3 comprises 13 residues. The CDR3: CASSLHQWTEAFF. CDR3 sequence (DNA): TGTGCCAGCAGCTTACATCAGTGGACTGAAGCTTTCTTT. The variable domain in full, with the rest retrieved from reference TRBV11-2 and TRBJ1-1, is EAGVAQSPRYKIIEKRQSVAFWCNPISGHATLYWYQQILGQGPKLLIQFQNNGVVDDSQLPKDRFSAERLKGVDSTLKIQPAKLEDSAVYLCASSLHQWTEAFFGQGTRLTVV.

This clonotype was picked up a small number of times. The CDR3 loop reads CASSLGRYNEQFF. CDR3 DNA: TGTGCCAGCAGCTTAGGACGCTACAATGAGCAGTTCTTC. The genes are TRBV11-3 and TRBJ2-1; D is ambiguous. The CDR3 has 13 amino acids. Deletions cut 1 base from V and 3 bases from J, with 4 bases between. Germline V gives CDR1 SGHNT, CDR2 YENEEA.

V gene TRBV5-6 combines with J gene TRBJ1-1; weak D call: TRBD1 (5 bases). V lost 6 bases and J 7 bases, leaving 16 bases between the germline ends. This CDR3 comprises 13 residues. Germline-derived CDR1 and CDR2 are SGHDT and YYEEEE. The CDR3 DNA follows: TGTGCCAGCACTTTGCTTCAGGGCAATGAAGCTTTCTTT. This encodes CASTLLQGNEAFF.

This chain uses TRBV10-3 with TRBJ1-2; TRBD1 aligns across 9 bases. The CDR3 length is 16 residues. Trimming at V came to 6 bases and at J to 11 bases, leaving 19 bases not matched to a gene. Per the germline V gene, CDR1 is ENHRY and CDR2 is SYGVKD. The CDR3 spells CAIRATDRGTNYDYTF. CDR3 in DNA: TGTGCCATCAGGGCAACGGACAGGGGAACTAACTATGATTACACCTTC.

This clonotype was seen only a few times. The junction does not match germline at one end; this may be a read error. V gene TRBV6-1 combines with J gene TRBJ2-5; 7 nucleotides agree with TRBD2. The CDR3 runs 14 residues. Germline loops: CDR1 MNHNS, CDR2 SASEGT. The CDR3: CASSDAGDQETQYF. In nucleotides, the CDR3 is TGTGCCAGTAGTGACGCGGGGGACCAAGAGACCCAGTACTTC.

In DNA form, the CDR3 reads TGTGCCAGCAGCCTCCAAGGACTCTCCCCGGCTTTCTTT. It encodes CASSLQGLSPAFF. The V gene is TRBV14, the J gene TRBJ1-1; no clear D gene. The CDR3 covers 13 residues. V was shortened by 4 bases and J by 11 bases, with 17 bases between the two germline ends. Germline V gene sequence: CDR1 SGHDN, CDR2 FVKESK.

The chain has TRBV11-2 and TRBJ2-5; 7 nucleotides align to TRBD1. The CDR3 contains 16 residues. V was clipped by 5 bases and J by 7 bases; unmatched bases: 16. Germline V CDR1 and CDR2: SGHAT, FQNNGV. Here the CDR3 reads CASSTTIRGPKATQYF. Here the CDR3 DNA reads TGTGCCAGCAGCACCACAATAAGGGGGCCAAAGGCGACCCAGTACTTC.

The sample holds one count of this clonotype. The chain couples TRBV4-3 to TRBJ2-1; D remains ambiguous. CDR3 size: 14 residues. Germline V gene lookup returns CDR1 LGHNA and CDR2 YSLEER. V lost 2 bases, J lost 5 bases, and 10 bases lay in between. The CDR3 reads CASSQYLWNNEQFF. Here the CDR3 DNA reads TGCGCCAGCAGCCAATATTTATGGAACAATGAGCAGTTCTTC.

The chain combines TRBV10-3 with TRBJ1-2, with unresolved D. The length of the CDR3 is 13 residues. V dropped 2 bases and J dropped 6 bases, with 10 bases sitting between them. Germline CDR1 reads ENHRY; CDR2 reads SYGVKD. CDR3 sequence reads: CAISEQRQDGYTF. CDR3 DNA: TGTGCCATCAGTGAGCAGCGCCAAGATGGCTACACCTTC.

This chain uses TRBV6-5 with TRBJ2-3; D is undetermined. V lost 6 bases to trimming and J lost 15 bases, with 19 bases between them. CDR1 and CDR2 (germline): MNHEY, SVGAGI. This CDR3 spans 12 amino acids. This chain's CDR3 is CASSAGTVRQYF. In DNA, the CDR3 is TGTGCCAGCAGCGCAGGCACAGTTAGGCAATATTTT.

This clonotype showed up many times. The J gene is TRBJ2-3, the V gene TRBV20-1, with D perhaps matching TRBD2 (5 bases). The germline V gene has CDR1 DFQATT and CDR2 SNEGSKA (reference sequence). V gave up 6 bases and J gave up 8 bases, with 21 bases separating them. CDR3 length: 14 amino acids. The CDR3 spells CSARAEGPSGTQYF. The CDR3 nucleotides are TGCAGTGCCCGGGCCGAGGGCCCTTCGGGTACGCAGTATTTT.

Turning to this clonotype: The germline gene is not matched at one end of the junction; a read error may be the cause. The CDR3 loop reads CASSFAPGGDTQYF. The CDR3 DNA follows: TGTGCCAGCAGCTTTGCACCGGGTGGAGATACCCAGTATTTC. The chain carries TRBV11-3 and TRBJ2-5; D is unresolved. The germline V gene has CDR1 SGHNT and CDR2 YENEEA. The CDR3 has 14 amino acids.

About this clonotype itself: The junction departs from germline at one end; a sequencing error may be responsible. V and J are TRBV20-1 and TRBJ1-5; TRBD1 matches at 8 bases. CDR1 DFQATT and CDR2 SNEGSKA come from the germline V gene (reference sequence). CDR3 length equals 14 residues. The CDR3: CSAQEDRANQPRHF. The CDR3 DNA is TGCAGTGCTCAAGAGGACAGGGCAAATCAGCCCCGGCATTTT.

This clonotype has only a few counts. The V call is TRBV13, the J call TRBJ2-1; 10 bases match TRBD2. There are 18 residues in the CDR3. With 1 base clipped from V and 1 base from J, the junction kept 7 bases outside the gene matches. The germline CDR1 and CDR2 sequences are PRHDT and FYEKMQ (reference sequence). The CDR3 coding sequence is TGTGCCAGCAGCTTAGCGGGACCAGCGGGAGGGTCCTACAATGAGCAGTTCTTC. This codes for CASSLAGPAGGSYNEQFF.

As concerns this clonotype: At one boundary the junction diverges from the germline segment, which might be a read error. V usage is TRBV11-3 and J usage is TRBJ1-1; 9 bases agree with TRBD1. The germline CDR1 and CDR2 sequences are SGHNT and YENEEA. CDR3 size: 16 residues. This chain's CDR3 is CASSFDGDRVNNEAFF. The CDR3 nucleotides are TGTGCTAGCAGCTTTGATGGGGACAGGGTGAACAATGAAGCTTTCTTT. Complete variable domain (other parts from reference TRBV11-3 and TRBJ1-1): EAGVVQSPRYKIIEKKQPVAFWCNPISGHNTLYWYLQNLGQGPELLIRYENEEAVDDSQLPKDRFSAERLKGVDSTLKIQPAELGDSAVYLCASSFDGDRVNNEAFFGQGTRLTVV.